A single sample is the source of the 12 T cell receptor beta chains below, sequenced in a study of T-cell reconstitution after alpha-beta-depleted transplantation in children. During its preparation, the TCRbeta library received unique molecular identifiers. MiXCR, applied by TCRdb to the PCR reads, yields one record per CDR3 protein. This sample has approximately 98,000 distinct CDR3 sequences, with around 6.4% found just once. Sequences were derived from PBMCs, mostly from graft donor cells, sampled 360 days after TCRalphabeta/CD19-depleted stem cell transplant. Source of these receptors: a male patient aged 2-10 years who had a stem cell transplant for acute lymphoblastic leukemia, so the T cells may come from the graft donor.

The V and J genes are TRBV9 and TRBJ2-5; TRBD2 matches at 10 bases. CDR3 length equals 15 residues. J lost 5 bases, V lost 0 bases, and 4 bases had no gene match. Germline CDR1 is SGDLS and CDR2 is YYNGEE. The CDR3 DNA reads TGTGCCAGCAGCGTAGAACTAGCGGGGAGGGAGACCCAGTACTTC. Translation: CASSVELAGRETQYF.

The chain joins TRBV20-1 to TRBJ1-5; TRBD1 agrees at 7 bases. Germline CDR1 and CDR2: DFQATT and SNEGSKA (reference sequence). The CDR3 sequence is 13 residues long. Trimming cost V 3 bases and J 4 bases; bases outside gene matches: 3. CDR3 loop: CSASDRDNQPQHF. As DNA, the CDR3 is TGCAGTGCTAGTGACAGGGATAATCAGCCCCAGCATTTT.

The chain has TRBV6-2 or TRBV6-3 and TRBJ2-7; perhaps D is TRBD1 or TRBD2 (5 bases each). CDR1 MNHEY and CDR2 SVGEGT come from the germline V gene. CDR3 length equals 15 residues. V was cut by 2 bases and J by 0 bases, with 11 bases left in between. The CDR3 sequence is CASSYGAGSSYEQYF. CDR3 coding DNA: TGTGCCAGCAGTTACGGGGCAGGGAGCTCCTACGAGCAGTACTTC.

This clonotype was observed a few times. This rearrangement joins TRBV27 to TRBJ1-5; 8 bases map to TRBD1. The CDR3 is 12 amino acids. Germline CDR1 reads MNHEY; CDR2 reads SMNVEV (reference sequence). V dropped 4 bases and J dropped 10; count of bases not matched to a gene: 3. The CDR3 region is CASSSGTGPQHF. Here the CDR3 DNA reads TGTGCCAGCAGTTCCGGGACAGGACCCCAGCATTTT.

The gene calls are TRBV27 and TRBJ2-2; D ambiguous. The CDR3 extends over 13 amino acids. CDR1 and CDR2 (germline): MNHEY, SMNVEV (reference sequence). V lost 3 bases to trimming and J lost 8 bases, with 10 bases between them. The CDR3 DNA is TGTGCCAGCAGTTTCTCATCCGCTGGGGAGCTGTTTTTT. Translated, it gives CASSFSSAGELFF.

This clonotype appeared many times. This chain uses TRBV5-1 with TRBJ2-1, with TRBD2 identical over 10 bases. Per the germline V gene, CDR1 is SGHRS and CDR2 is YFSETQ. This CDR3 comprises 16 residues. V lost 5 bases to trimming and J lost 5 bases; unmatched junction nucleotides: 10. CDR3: CASSGHSGGPHNEQFF. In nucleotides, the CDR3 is TGCGCCAGCAGTGGGCATAGCGGGGGGCCCCACAATGAGCAGTTCTTC.

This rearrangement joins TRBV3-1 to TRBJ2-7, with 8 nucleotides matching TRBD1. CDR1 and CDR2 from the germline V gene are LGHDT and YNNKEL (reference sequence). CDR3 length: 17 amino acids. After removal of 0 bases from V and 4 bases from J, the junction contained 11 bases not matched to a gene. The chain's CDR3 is CASSQEDGDRSHYEQYF. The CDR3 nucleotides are TGTGCCAGCAGCCAAGAAGATGGGGACAGGTCCCATTACGAGCAGTACTTC.

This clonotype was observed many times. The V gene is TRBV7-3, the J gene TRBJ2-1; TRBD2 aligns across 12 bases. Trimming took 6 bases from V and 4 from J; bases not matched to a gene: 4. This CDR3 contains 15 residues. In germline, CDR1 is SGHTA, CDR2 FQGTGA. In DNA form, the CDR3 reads TGTGCCAGCAGTTGGACTAGCGGGGTTTACAATGAGCAGTTCTTC. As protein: CASSWTSGVYNEQFF. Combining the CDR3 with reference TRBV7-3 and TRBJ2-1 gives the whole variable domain GAGVSQTPSNKVTEKGKYVELRCDPISGHTALYWYRQSLGQGPEFLIYFQGTGAADDSGLPNDRFFAVRPEGSVSTLKIQRTERGDSAVYLCASSWTSGVYNEQFFGPGTRLTVL.

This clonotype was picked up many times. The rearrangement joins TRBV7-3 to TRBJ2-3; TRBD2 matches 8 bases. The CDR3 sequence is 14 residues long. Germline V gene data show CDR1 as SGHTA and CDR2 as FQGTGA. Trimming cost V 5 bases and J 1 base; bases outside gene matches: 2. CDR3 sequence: CASSISGGTDTQYF. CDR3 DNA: TGTGCCAGCAGCATTAGCGGGGGCACAGATACGCAGTATTTT.

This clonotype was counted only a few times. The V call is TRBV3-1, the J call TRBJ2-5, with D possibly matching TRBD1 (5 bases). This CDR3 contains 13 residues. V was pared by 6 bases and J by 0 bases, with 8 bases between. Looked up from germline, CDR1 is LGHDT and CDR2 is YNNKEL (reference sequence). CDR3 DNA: TGTGCCAGCAGAAGGGGATACCAAGAGACCCAGTACTTC. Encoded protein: CASRRGYQETQYF.

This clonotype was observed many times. The CDR3 bases are TGTGCCAGCGCACGGACAGGTCGCTCCTACGAGCAGTACTTC. Translation: CASARTGRSYEQYF. This chain links TRBV6-2 or TRBV6-3 with TRBJ2-7; 7 bases are a match to TRBD1. Germline trimming cut 8 bases from V and 0 bases from J; bases unmatched to any gene: 7. Germline values: CDR1 MNHEY, CDR2 SVGEGT. This CDR3 comprises 14 residues.

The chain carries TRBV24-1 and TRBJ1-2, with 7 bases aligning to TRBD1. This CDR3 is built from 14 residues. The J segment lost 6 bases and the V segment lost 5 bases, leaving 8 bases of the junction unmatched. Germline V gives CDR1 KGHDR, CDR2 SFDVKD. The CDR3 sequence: CATSVTGGTDGYTF. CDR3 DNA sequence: TGTGCCACCAGTGTCACTGGGGGGACAGATGGCTACACCTTC.